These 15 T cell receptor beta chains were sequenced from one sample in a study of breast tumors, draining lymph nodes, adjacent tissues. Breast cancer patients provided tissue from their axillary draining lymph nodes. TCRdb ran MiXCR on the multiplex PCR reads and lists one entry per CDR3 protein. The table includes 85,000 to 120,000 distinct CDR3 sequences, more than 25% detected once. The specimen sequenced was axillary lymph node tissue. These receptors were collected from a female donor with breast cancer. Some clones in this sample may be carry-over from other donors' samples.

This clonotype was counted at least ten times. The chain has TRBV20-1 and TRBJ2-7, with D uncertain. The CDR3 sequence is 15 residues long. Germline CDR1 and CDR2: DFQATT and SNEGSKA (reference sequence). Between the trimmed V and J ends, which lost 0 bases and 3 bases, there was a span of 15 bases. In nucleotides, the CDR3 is TGCAGTGCTAGAGAACCGGACGGTATGGTCTACGAGCAGTACTTC. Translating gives CSAREPDGMVYEQYF.

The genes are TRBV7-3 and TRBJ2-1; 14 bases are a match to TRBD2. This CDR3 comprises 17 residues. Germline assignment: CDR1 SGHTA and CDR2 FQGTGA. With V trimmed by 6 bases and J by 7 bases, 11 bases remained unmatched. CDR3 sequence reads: CASSFQSGTSGGNEQFF. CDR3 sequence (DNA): TGTGCCAGCAGTTTTCAATCCGGGACTAGCGGGGGTAATGAGCAGTTCTTC.

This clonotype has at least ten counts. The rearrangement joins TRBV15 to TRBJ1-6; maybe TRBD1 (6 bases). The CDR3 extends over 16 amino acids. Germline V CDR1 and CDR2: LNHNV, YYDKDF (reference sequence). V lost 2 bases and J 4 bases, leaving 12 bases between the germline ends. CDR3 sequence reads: CATSRTGQRYNSPLHF. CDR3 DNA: TGTGCCACCAGCAGAACAGGACAGCGGTATAATTCACCCCTCCACTTT. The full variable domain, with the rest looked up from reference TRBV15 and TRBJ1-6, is DAMVIQNPRYQVTQFGKPVTLSCSQTLNHNVMYWYQQKSSQAPKLLFHYYDKDFNNEADTPDNFQSRRPNTSFCFLDIRSPGLGDTAMYLCATSRTGQRYNSPLHFGNGTRLTVT.

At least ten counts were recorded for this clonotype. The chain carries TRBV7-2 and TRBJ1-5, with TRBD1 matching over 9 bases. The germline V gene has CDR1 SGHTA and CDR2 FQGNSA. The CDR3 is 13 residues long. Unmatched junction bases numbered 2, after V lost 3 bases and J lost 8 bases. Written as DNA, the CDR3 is TGTGCCAGCAGCTTGACAGGGGGGGAGCCCCAGCATTTT. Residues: CASSLTGGEPQHF.

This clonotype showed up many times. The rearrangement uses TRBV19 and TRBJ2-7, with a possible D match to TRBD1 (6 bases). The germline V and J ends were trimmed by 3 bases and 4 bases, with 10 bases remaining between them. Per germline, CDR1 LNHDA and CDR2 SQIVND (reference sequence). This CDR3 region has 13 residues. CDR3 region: CASSMTGLYEQYF. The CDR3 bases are TGTGCCAGTAGTATGACAGGATTATACGAGCAGTACTTC.

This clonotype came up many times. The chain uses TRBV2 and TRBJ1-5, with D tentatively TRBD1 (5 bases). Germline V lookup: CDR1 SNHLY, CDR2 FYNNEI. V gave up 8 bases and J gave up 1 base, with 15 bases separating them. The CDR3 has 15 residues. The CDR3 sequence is CASSDEQVSNQPQHF. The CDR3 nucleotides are TGTGCCAGCTCCGACGAACAGGTGAGCAATCAGCCCCAGCATTTT.

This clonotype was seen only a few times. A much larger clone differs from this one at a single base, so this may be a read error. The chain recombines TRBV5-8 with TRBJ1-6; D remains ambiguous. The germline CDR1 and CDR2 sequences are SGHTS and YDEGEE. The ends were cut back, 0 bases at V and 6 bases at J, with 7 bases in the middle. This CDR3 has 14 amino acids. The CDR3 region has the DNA TGTGCCAGCAGCTTGGACGTATCTAATTCACCCCTCCACTTT. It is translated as CASSLDVSNSPLHF. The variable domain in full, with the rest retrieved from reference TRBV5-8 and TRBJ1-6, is EAGVTQSPTHLIKTRGQQATLRCSPISGHTSVYWYQQALGLGLQFLLWYDEGEERNRGNFPPRFSGRQFPNYSSELNVNALELEDSALYLCASSLDVSNSPLHFGNGTRLTVT.

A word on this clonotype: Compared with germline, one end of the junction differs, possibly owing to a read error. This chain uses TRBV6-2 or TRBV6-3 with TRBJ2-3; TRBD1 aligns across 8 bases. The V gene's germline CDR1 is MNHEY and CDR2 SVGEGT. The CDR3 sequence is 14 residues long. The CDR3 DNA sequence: TGTGCCAGCAGTCACTCAGGGGGCGTTGATACGCAGTATTTT. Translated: CASSHSGGVDTQYF.

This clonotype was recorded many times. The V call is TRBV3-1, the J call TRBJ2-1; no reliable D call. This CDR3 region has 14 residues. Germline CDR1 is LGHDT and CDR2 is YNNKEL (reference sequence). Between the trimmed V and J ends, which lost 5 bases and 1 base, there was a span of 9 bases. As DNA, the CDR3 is TGTGCCAGCAGCTCCGAGGTTTCCTACAATGAGCAGTTCTTC. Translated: CASSSEVSYNEQFF.

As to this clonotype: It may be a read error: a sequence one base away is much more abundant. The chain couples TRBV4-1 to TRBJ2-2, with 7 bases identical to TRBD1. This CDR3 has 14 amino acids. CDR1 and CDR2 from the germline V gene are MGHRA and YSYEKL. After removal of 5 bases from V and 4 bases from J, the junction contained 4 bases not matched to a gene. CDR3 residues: CASSSGGSTGELFF. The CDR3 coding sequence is TGCGCCAGCAGCTCAGGGGGTAGCACCGGGGAGCTGTTTTTT.

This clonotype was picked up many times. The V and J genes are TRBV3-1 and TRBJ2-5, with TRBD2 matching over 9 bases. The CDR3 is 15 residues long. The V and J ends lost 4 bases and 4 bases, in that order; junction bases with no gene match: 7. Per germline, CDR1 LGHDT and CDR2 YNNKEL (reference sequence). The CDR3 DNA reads TGTGCCAGCAGCCTCGGCGGGAGGGCCCCAGAGACCCAGTACTTC. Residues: CASSLGGRAPETQYF.

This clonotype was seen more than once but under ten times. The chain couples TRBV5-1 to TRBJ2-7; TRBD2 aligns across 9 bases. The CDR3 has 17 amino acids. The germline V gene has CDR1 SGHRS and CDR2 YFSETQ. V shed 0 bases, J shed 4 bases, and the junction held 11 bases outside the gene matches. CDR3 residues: CASSLGFTGGRAYEQYF. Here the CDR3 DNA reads TGCGCCAGCAGCTTGGGCTTTACTGGCGGGAGGGCTTACGAGCAGTACTTC.

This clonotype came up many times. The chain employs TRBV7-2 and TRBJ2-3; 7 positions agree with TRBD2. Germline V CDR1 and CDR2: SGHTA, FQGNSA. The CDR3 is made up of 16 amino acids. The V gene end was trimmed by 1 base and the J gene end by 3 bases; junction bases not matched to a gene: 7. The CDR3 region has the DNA TGTGCCAGCAGCTTAGTAGCGGGCCCTAGGACAGATACGCAGTATTTT. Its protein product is CASSLVAGPRTDTQYF.

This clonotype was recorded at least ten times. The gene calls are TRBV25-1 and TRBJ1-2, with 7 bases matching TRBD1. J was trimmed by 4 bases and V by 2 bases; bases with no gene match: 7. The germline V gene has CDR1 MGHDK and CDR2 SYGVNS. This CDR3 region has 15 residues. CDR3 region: CASSEPGQYFYGYTF. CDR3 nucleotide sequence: TGTGCCAGCAGTGAACCGGGACAGTATTTCTATGGCTACACCTTC.

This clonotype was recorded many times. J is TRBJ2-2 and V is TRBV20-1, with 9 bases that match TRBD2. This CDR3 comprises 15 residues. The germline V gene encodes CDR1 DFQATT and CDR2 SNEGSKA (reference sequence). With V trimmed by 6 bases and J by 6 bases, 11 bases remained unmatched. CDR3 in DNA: TGCAGTGCCCGTAGCGGGAGTGGTAGGGCCGGGGAGCTGTTTTTT. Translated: CSARSGSGRAGELFF.